This T cell receptor (beta chain) was documented in a study of OX40 agonist ivuxolimab in advanced cancers. Overall study: With ivuxolimab, an agonistic anti-OX40 (CD134) antibody, patients were treated.

The CDR3 totals 15 residues. V lost 5 bases, J lost 6 bases, and 17 bases lay in between. Per the germline V gene, CDR1 is SGHTA and CDR2 is FQGNSA. Comment on this clone: Antigen: not known.

Profiling relied on immunoSEQ multiplex PCR, and the TCRdb table lists in-frame clones only, not all of them. This table has roughly 87,000 clones, roughly 91% appearing once. Points from the study as a whole: The average count of expanded clones was higher among CD8+ T cells than among CD4+. Clonal expansion was seen in CD4+ and CD8+ blood T cells by week 6 at 0.1 to 3.0 mg/kg.

The TCR sequence derives from an adult with an advanced solid tumor such as melanoma, head and neck, liver or kidney cancer. This chain uses TRBV7-2 with TRBJ2-1; no clear D gene. The material sequenced was CD4+ or CD8+ T cells sorted from blood, taken in a trial of the OX40 agonist ivuxolimab. CDR3 bases: TGTGCCAGCAGCAAATATTCGTGGAGCCCCAATGAGCAGTTCTTC. Protein: CASSKYSWSPNEQFF.